This T cell receptor (beta chain) originates from a study of T cell changes during pregnancy in multiple sclerosis. Produced via immunoSEQ multiplex PCR; TCRdb's table is partial and in-frame only. The repertoire holds more than 65,000 clones, with approximately 92% as singletons. Trimming at V came to 4 bases and at J to 6 bases, leaving 9 bases not matched to a gene. The CDR3 loop spans 16 amino acids. Germline lookup yields CDR1 PRHDT and CDR2 FYEKMQ (reference sequence). Sequencing was performed on CD4+ T cells from peripheral blood mononuclear cells, taken before pregnancy. The receptor comes from a female donor with multiple sclerosis, enrolled in a pregnancy study. The chain links TRBV13 to TRBJ2-7; the match to TRBD2 covers 13 bases. The CDR3 sequence is CASSSGSGLAGTEQYF. The CDR3 nucleotides are TGTGCCAGCAGCTCAGGATCGGGACTAGCGGGGACCGAGCAGTACTTC.